This T cell receptor beta chain was obtained from a study of response to subunit inactivated influenza vaccine. The germline V gene encodes CDR1 MNHEY and CDR2 SVGAGI. The CDR3 runs 14 residues. Trimming left V 2 bases short and J 1 base short, with 8 bases between. TCRdb analysed the RT-PCR reads with MiXCR anew, one entry per CDR3 protein. The data show some 850,000 distinct CDR3 sequences, 18% seen once. This clonotype was observed a handful of times. The receptor was derived from a man aged 50-60 years who received an inactivated influenza vaccine. This specimen was PBMCs from blood, taken approximately 5 days after vaccination. The V and J genes are TRBV6-5 and TRBJ1-1, with a tentative D call TRBD1 (5 bases). CDR3 sequence reads: CASSYAGKNTEAFF. The CDR3 DNA is TGTGCCAGCAGTTACGCAGGGAAGAACACTGAAGCTTTCTTT.